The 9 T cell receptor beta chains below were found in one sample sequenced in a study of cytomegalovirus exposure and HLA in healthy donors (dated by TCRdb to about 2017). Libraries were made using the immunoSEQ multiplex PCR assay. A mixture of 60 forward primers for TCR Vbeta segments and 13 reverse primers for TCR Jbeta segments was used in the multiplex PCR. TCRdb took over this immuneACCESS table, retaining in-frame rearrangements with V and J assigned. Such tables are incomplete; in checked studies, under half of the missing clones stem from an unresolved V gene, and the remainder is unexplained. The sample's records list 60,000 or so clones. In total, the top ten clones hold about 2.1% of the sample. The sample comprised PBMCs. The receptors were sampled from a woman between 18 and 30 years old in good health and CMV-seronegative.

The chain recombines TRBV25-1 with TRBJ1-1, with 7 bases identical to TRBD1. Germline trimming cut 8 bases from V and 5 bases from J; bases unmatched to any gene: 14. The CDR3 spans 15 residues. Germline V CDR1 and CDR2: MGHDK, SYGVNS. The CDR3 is CASSDPAGGRTEAFF. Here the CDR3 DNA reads TGTGCCAGCTCCGATCCGGCAGGGGGGCGGACTGAAGCTTTCTTT.

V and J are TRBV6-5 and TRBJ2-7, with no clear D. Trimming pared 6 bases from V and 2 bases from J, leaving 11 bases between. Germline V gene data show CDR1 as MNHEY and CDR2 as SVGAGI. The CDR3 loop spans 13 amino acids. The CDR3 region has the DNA TGTGCCAGCAGGCCCACAGCAACCTACGAGCAGTACTTC. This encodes CASRPTATYEQYF.

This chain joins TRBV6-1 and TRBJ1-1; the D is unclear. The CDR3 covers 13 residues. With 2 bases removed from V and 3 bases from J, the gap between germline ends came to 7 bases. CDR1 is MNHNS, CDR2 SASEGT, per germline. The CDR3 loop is CASSESADTEAFF. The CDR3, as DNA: TGTGCCAGCAGTGAATCCGCGGACACTGAAGCTTTCTTT.

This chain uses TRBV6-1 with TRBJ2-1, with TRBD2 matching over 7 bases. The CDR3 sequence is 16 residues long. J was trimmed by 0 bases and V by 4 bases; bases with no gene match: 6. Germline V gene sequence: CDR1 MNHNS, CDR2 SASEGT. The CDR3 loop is CASSAGRGSSYNEQFF. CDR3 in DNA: TGTGCCAGCAGTGCCGGGCGGGGGAGCTCCTACAATGAGCAGTTCTTC.

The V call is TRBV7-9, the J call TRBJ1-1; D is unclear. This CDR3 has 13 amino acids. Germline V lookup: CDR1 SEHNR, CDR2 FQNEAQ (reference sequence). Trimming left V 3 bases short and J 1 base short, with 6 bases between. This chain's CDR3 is CASSFGENTEAFF. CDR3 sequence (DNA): TGTGCCAGCAGCTTCGGGGAGAACACTGAAGCTTTCTTT.

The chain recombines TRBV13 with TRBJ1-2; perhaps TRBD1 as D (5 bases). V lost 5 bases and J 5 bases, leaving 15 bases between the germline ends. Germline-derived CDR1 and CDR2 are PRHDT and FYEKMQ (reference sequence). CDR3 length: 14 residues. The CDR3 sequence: CASSARRSGYGYTF. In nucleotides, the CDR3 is TGTGCCAGCAGCGCACGAAGATCAGGGTATGGCTACACCTTC. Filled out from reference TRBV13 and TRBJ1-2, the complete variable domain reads AAGVIQSPRHLIKEKRETATLKCYPIPRHDTVYWYQQGPGQDPQFLISFYEKMQSDKGSIPDRFSAQQFSDYHSELNMSSLELGDSALYFCASSARRSGYGYTFGSGTRLTVV.

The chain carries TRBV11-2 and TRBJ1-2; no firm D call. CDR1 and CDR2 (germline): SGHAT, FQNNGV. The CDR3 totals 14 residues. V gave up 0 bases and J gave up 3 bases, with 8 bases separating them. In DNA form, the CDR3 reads TGTGCCAGCAGCTTAGATAGAGAATACTATGGCTACACCTTC. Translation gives CASSLDREYYGYTF. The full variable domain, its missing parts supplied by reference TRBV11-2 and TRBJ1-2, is EAGVAQSPRYKIIEKRQSVAFWCNPISGHATLYWYQQILGQGPKLLIQFQNNGVVDDSQLPKDRFSAERLKGVDSTLKIQPAKLEDSAVYLCASSLDREYYGYTFGSGTRLTVV.

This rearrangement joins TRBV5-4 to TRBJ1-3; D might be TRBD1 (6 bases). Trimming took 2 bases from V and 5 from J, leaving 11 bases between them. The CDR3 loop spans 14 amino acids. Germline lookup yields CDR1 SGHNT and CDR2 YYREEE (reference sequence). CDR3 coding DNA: TGTGCCAGCAGCTTCCTGGGACAAAGAAACACCATATATTTT. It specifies CASSFLGQRNTIYF.

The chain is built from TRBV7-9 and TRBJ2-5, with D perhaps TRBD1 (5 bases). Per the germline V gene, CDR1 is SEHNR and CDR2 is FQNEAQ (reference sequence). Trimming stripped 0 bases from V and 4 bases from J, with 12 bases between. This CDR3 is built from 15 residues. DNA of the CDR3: TGTGCCAGCAGCTTAGCCCTGTTGACAGTAGAGACCCAGTACTTC. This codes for CASSLALLTVETQYF.